This T cell receptor (beta chain) was obtained from a study of CD8 T cells in ankylosing spondylitis. TCRdb independently ran MiXCR on the 5' RACE reads; one entry per CDR3 protein. Of some 100,000 distinct CDR3 sequences in the sample, roughly 8.7% were seen once. The table lists this clonotype with many counts. Sequencing was performed on blood, either unsorted or a sorted T cell fraction (not recorded which). The origin of this receptor is a male donor with ankylosing spondylitis or in good health (not recorded which).

Here the CDR3 DNA reads TGTGCCAGCAGCCAAGATCAACAAATAGGTCTAGCGGGGAGGTTAGAGGAGCAGTTCTTC. Amino acid sequence: CASSQDQQIGLAGRLEEQFF. J is TRBJ2-1 and V is TRBV3-1, with TRBD2 identical over 9 bases. The CDR3 totals 20 residues. The junction had 22 bases not matched to a gene; V was cut back by 0 bases and J by 10 bases. Germline-derived CDR1 and CDR2 are LGHDT and YNNKEL (reference sequence).